This TCR beta chain was found in a study of cytomegalovirus exposure and HLA in healthy donors. Background on the study: A subsequent analysis stated that the roughly 130 validation repertoires were run on the same platform as the 600 to 750 first-cohort repertoires.

Study conclusions and caveats: Using the classifier, cytomegalovirus status was reportedly diagnosed with high specificity and sensitivity. The study listed approximately 160 cytomegalovirus-associated TCR beta chains. Subsequent analysis of the 120 or so validation repertoires found a tendency for first-cohort TCR clusters to co-occur.

Trimming left V 7 bases short and J 6 bases short, with 7 bases between. CDR3 length: 11 residues. Germline V lookup: CDR1 ENHRY, CDR2 SYGVKD. This clone was seen just once. Its matching antigen is unknown. Clones were sequenced by immunoSEQ multiplex PCR, and TCRdb holds only the in-frame ones, with some missing. The sample lists roughly 240,000 clones; around 87% were seen once. The chain uses TRBV10-3 and TRBJ2-1; no reliable D call. The sequencing sample was made of PBMCs. The TCR comes from a man younger than 35 in good health and CMV-seronegative. CDR3 protein: CAIMSGNEQFF. The CDR3 nucleotides are TGTGCCATCATGTCGGGCAATGAGCAGTTCTTC.